This T cell receptor (beta chain) was captured in a study of long-term antiretroviral therapy in people with HIV. Per germline, CDR1 MNHEY and CDR2 SMNVEV (reference sequence). Trimming cost V 7 bases and J 3 bases, with 19 bases left between them. This CDR3 region has 15 residues. Investigators performed immunoSEQ version v3.0 at survey level. Sequencing used immunoSEQ multiplex PCR; TCRdb keeps in-frame clones, though not all of them. Altogether around 21,000 clones are present, approximately 88% being singletons, with the ten largest covering roughly 4.2%. The sample consisted of unsorted PBMCs, taken approximately 6.2 years after starting antiretroviral therapy. The gene calls are TRBV27 and TRBJ2-7; no clear D gene. The receptor comes from a man in his thirties or forties with HIV. CDR3 in amino acids: CASTRTKESVYEQYF. The DNA of the CDR3 is TGTGCCAGCACCAGGACCAAAGAGTCTGTCTACGAGCAGTACTTC.